The rows below give T cell receptor beta chains drawn from one sample of a study of CXCR3-negative and CXCR3-positive naive CD8 T cells. With the 5' RACE reads reprocessed, TCRdb shows one record per CDR3 protein and no DNA. The sample table includes 23,000 or so distinct CDR3 sequences. The sequencing sample was made of naive CXCR3- CD8+ T cells from blood. The receptors here all came from a human donor in good health. Some clones in this sample may be carry-over from other donors' samples. Both conserved end residues are part of each CDR3. Rows give clone size only sometimes, using once, few, many, or a class for an expanded clone.

TRBJ2-5 | TRBV7-6 | - | CASSESGEPPQETQYF
TRBJ1-4 | TRBV20-1 | - | CSARDPRGLIGNEKLFF
TRBJ1-2 | TRBV4-3 | - | CASSQDHYGQGDGYTF
TRBJ2-1 | TRBV29-1 | - | CSVVAWAYNEQFF
TRBJ1-2 | TRBV28 | - | CASSFGTVDYGYTF
TRBJ2-1 | TRBV7-6 | - | CASSFFLWEEQFF
TRBJ2-7 | TRBV3-1 | - | CASSGSLEQYF
TRBJ2-5 | TRBV3-1 | - | CASSLTPGLAEETQYF
TRBJ2-1 | TRBV7-2 | - | CASSFLYNEQFF
TRBJ2-1 | TRBV12-3/TRBV12-4 | - | CASSSPGTTSNERFF
TRBJ2-5 | TRBV13 | - | CASSSPVEPGGGQETQYF
TRBJ1-2 | TRBV9 | - | CASSALWTGPPEGYTF
TRBJ2-3 | TRBV29-1 | - | CSVVVAGGPDTQYF
TRBJ2-7 | TRBV29-1 | - | CSASPGTEQYF
TRBJ1-5 | TRBV29-1 | - | CSVVLTENSNQPQHF
TRBJ2-1 | TRBV12-5 | medium-sized | CASGHLGGAHNEQFF
TRBJ2-5 | TRBV7-3 | - | CASSLGGTSGETQYF
TRBJ2-7 | TRBV5-6 | - | CASRLWGVGVYEQYF
TRBJ2-1 | TRBV11-1 | - | CASSLAGNRNEQFF
TRBJ2-7 | TRBV3-1 | - | CASSQAPGTSESYEQYF
TRBJ2-7 | TRBV29-1 | - | CSVDGQGQEQYF
TRBJ2-7 | TRBV29-1 | - | CSVWAPKTYEQYF
TRBJ2-7 | TRBV19 | - | CASSISVASGSSYEQYF
TRBJ2-1 | TRBV29-1 | - | CSVGGLAGSVNEQFF
TRBJ2-1 | TRBV9 | medium-sized | CASSSQAGGHNEQFF
TRBJ2-7 | TRBV27 | - | CASSSGTYGVSYYEQYF
TRBJ1-5 | TRBV2 | - | CASSAKGSGVAGNQPQHF
TRBJ1-4 | TRBV28 | - | CASSSPTGRDGVMSTNEKLFF
TRBJ1-2 | TRBV20-1 | - | CSARNRDRGHLGYTF
TRBJ2-1 | TRBV7-9 | - | CASTPGGDEQFF
TRBJ2-7 | TRBV5-6 | - | CASRHLRGGTADEQYF
TRBJ2-1 | TRBV28 | - | CASSSEGTSSYNEQFF
TRBJ2-1 | TRBV29-1 | medium-sized | CSVPQGASYNEQFF
TRBJ2-5 | TRBV29-1 | - | CSVDGQGKETQYF
TRBJ2-2 | TRBV19 | - | CASNGMLTGELFF
TRBJ2-7 | TRBV29-1 | - | CSVVSPVIYEQYF
TRBJ2-3 | TRBV12-3/TRBV12-4 | - | CASSFLDSTDTQYF
TRBJ2-1 | TRBV28 | - | CASSLFYDEQFF
TRBJ2-1 | TRBV28 | - | CASSLGGLAGGSEQFF
TRBJ2-3 | TRBV7-6 | - | CASSYRLAGDVDTQYF
TRBJ1-2 | TRBV29-1 | - | CSVEGGQDYGYTF
TRBJ2-1 | TRBV9 | - | CASSVGGLPHPPNEQFF
TRBJ2-2 | TRBV6-4 | - | CASSDSSRDLTGELFF
TRBJ2-3 | TRBV12-3/TRBV12-4 | - | CASRPPRGTSTDTQYF
TRBJ2-7 | TRBV27 | - | CASSLTGQGSYEQYF
TRBJ2-7 | TRBV29-1 | - | CSVWWDGDYEQYF
TRBJ2-7 | TRBV6-2/TRBV6-3 | - | CASSGQVRYEQYF
TRBJ2-1 | TRBV3-1 | - | CASSNPGTGATSYNEQFF
TRBJ1-1 | TRBV20-1 | - | CRAKVASGTGDDVNTEAFF
TRBJ2-2 | TRBV5-1 | - | CASSTDRGPNTGELFF
TRBJ2-5 | TRBV7-9 | - | CASSSRETQYF
TRBJ2-7 | TRBV29-1 | - | CSVEVGTVAYEQYF
TRBJ2-5 | TRBV12-3/TRBV12-4 | - | CASSLSGQETQYF
TRBJ2-4 | TRBV27 | - | CASSPRARRGLNIQYF
TRBJ2-7 | TRBV15 | - | CATSSGTTEEQYF
TRBJ2-1 | TRBV6-4 | - | CASSPSTGNINEQFF
TRBJ1-1 | TRBV7-6 | - | CASSLASGLLYTEAFF